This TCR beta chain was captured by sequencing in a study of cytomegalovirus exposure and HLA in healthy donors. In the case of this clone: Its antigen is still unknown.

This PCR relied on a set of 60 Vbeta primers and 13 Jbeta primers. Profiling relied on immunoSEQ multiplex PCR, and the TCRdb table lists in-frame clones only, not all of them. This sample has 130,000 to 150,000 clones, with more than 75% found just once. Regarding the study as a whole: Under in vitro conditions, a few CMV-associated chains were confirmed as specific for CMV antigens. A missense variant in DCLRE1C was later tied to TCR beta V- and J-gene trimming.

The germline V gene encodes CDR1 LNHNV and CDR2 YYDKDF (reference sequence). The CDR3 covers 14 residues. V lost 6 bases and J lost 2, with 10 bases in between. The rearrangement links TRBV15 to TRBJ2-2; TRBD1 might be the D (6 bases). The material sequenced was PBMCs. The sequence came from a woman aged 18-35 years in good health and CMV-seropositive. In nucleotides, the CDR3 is TGTGCCACCAGAGAACAGGGAAACACCGGGGAGCTGTTTTTT. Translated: CATREQGNTGELFF.